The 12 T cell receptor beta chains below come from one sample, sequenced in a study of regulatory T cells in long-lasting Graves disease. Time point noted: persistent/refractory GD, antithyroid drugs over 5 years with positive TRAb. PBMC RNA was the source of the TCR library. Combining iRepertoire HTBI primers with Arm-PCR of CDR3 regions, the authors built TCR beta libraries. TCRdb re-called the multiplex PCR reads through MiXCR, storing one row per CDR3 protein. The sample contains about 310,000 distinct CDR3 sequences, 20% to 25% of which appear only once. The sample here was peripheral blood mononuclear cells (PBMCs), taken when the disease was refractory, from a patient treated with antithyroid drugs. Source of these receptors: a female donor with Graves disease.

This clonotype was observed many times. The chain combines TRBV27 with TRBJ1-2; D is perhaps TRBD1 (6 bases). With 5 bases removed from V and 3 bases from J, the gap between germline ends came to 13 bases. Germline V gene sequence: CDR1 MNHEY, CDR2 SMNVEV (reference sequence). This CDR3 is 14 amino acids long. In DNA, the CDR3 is TGTGCCAGCAGTCCAGGACAGTTAGACTATGGCTACACCTTC. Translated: CASSPGQLDYGYTF.

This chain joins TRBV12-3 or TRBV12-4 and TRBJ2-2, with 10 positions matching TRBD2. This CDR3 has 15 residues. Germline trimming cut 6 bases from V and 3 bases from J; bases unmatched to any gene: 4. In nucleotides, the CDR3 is TGTGCCAGCAGCCCTAGCGGGAGACACACCGGGGAGCTGTTTTTT. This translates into CASSPSGRHTGELFF.

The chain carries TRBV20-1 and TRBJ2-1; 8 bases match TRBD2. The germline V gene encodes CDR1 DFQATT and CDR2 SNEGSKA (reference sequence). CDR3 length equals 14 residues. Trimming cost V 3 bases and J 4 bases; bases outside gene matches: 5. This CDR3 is CSASVTSAYNEQFF. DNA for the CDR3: TGCAGTGCTAGCGTGACTAGCGCATACAATGAGCAGTTCTTC.

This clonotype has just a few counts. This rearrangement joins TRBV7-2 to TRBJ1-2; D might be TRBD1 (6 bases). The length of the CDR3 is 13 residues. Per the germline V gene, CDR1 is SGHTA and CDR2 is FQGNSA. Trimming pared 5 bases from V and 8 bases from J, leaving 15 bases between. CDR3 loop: CASSQQGEGGYTF. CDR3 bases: TGTGCCAGCAGCCAACAGGGAGAAGGAGGCTACACCTTC.

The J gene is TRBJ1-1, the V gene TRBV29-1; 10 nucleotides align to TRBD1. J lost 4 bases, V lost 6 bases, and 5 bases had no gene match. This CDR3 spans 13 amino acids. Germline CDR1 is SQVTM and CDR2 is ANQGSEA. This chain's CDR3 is CSVQTGGGTEAFF. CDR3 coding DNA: TGCAGCGTCCAGACAGGGGGCGGCACTGAAGCTTTCTTT.

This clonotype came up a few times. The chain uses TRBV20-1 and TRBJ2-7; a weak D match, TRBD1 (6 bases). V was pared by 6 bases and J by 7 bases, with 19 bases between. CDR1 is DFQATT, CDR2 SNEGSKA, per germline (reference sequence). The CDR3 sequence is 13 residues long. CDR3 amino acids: CSALGPEGVEQYF. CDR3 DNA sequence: TGCAGTGCCCTTGGGCCCGAGGGGGTAGAGCAGTACTTC.

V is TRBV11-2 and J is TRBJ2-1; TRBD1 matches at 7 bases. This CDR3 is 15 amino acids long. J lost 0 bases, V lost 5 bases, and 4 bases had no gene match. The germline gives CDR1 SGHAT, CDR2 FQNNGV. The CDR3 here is CASSPTGISYNEQFF. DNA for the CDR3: TGTGCCAGCAGCCCGACAGGGATCTCCTACAATGAGCAGTTCTTC.

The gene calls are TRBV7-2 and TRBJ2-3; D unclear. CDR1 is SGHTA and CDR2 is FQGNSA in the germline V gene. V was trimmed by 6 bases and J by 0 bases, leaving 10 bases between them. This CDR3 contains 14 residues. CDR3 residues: CASSVSISTDTQYF. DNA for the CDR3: TGTGCCAGCAGTGTGTCGATAAGCACAGATACGCAGTATTTT.

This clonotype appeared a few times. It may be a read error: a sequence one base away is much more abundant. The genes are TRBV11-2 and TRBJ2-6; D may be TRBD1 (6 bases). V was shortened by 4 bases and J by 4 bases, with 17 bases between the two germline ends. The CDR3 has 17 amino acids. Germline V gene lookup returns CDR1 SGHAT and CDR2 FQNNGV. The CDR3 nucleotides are TGTGCCAGCAGCTCCCCCAGGGGAATTGTGGGGGCCAACGTCCTGACTTTC. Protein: CASSSPRGIVGANVLTF.

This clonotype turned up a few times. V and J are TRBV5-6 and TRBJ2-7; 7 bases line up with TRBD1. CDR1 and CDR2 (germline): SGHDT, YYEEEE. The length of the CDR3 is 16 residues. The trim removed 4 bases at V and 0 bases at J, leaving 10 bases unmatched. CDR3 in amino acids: CASSLVGTANSYEQYF. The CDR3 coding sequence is TGTGCCAGCAGCCTGGTCGGGACAGCAAACTCCTACGAGCAGTACTTC.

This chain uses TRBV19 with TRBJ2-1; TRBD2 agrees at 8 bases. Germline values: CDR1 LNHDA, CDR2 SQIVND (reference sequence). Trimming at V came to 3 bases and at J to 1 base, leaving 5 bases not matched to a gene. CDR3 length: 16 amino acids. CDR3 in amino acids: CASSIASGQSYNEQFF. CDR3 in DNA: TGTGCCAGTAGTATCGCTAGCGGGCAATCCTACAATGAGCAGTTCTTC.

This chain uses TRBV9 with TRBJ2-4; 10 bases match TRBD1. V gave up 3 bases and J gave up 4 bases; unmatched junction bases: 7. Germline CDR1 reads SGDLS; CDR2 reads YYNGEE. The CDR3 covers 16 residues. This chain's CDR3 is CASSASGQGLKNIQYF. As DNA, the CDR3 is TGTGCCAGCAGCGCGTCGGGACAGGGGCTAAAAAACATTCAGTACTTC.